The clone carrying this TCR beta chain was counted once. Clones were sequenced by immunoSEQ multiplex PCR, and TCRdb holds only the in-frame ones, with some missing. The sample carries tens of thousands of clones, roughly 89% recorded once. This record comes from a study of technical replicates of blood from a handful of donors. CDR1 is ENHRY, CDR2 SYGVKD, per germline. V trimming: 6 bases; J trimming: 3 bases; junction bases outside the gene matches: 5. This CDR3 has 15 residues. The chain joins TRBV10-3 to TRBJ1-1; the match to TRBD1 covers 12 bases. Sequencing was carried out using PBMCs. This receptor was obtained from a human donor in good health. Some clones in this sample may be carry-over from other donors' samples. The CDR3 reads CAISSGQGADTEAFF. In DNA form, the CDR3 reads TGTGCCATCAGCTCGGGACAGGGGGCTGACACTGAAGCTTTCTTT.